Reported below is one T cell receptor beta chain. The table came from immunoSEQ multiplex PCR; TCRdb's copy has only in-frame clones and leaves some out. The repertoire holds 100,000 or so clones, with about 80% as singletons. CDR3 size: 13 residues. Trimming took off 3 bases at V and 2 bases at J, with 10 bases between the two ends. Germline V gene lookup returns CDR1 DFQATT and CDR2 SNEGSKA (reference sequence). This entry comes from a study of control samples from healthy donors and cancer patients. This chain links TRBV20-1 with TRBJ1-2, with D perhaps matching TRBD1 (6 bases). The sequencing input was blood. This receptor was taken from a woman between 50 and 59 years old in good health. The CDR3 protein is CSASTGSNYGYTF. CDR3 coding DNA: TGCAGTGCTAGTACAGGGTCCAACTATGGCTACACCTTC.